These T cell receptor beta chains were read from a single sample in a study of Graves' ophthalmopathy and Graves' hyperthyroidism. TCRdb reanalysed the multiplex PCR reads using MiXCR and keeps one entry per CDR3 protein. The data show 450,000 to 600,000 distinct CDR3 sequences, 35% to 45% seen once. Sequencing was carried out using peripheral blood or thyroid tissue (not recorded which). Source of these receptors: an adult man with Graves' hyperthyroidism. CDR3s include the opening cysteine and the closing phenylalanine or tryptophan. A D gene is named only where the DNA matches it firmly. Size is omitted from some rows. Given values are once, few, many or a class for expanded clones.

once	15	TRBV10-3	TRBD1	TRBJ2-5	CAISEGTESQETQYF	TGTGCCATCAGTGAGGGGACAGAGTCCCAAGAGACCCAGTACTTC
.	13	TRBV7-9	.	TRBJ1-5	CASRPGGNQPQHF	TGTGCCAGCAGACCGGGGGGGAATCAGCCCCAGCATTTT
.	17	TRBV7-9	TRBD1	TRBJ2-6	CASSRTGGGIGANVLTF	TGTGCCAGCAGCCGGACAGGGGGGGGGATTGGGGCCAACGTCCTGACTTTC
few	17	TRBV7-8	.	TRBJ2-7	CASSRGGGNGGTYEQYF	TGTGCCAGCAGCCGGGGCGGAGGGAATGGGGGGACCTACGAGCAGTACTTC
few	17	TRBV10-3	TRBD1	TRBJ1-4	CAISESRWDRGDEKLFF	TGTGCCATCAGTGAGTCCCGTTGGGACAGGGGAGATGAAAAACTGTTTTTT
many	10	TRBV20-1	TRBD1	TRBJ1-2	CRAGTEEGLF	TGCAGGGCCGGGACAGAGGAGGGTCTCTTC
.	15	TRBV12-3/TRBV12-4	.	TRBJ1-4	CASSPEAGERAKLFF	TGTGCCAGCAGCCCCGAGGCCGGTGAAAGAGCAAAACTGTTTTTT
.	15	TRBV6-5	TRBD1	TRBJ1-1	CASSWTGVVNTEAFF	TGTGCCAGCAGCTGGACAGGGGTGGTGAACACTGAAGCTTTCTTT
many	14	TRBV6-1	.	TRBJ1-4	CASSGARANEKLFF	TGTGCCAGCAGTGGGGCGCGGGCTAATGAAAAACTGTTTTTT
.	13	TRBV30	TRBD1	TRBJ1-1	CASSTGGRTEAFF	TGTGCCTCCTCGACAGGGGGAAGAACTGAAGCTTTCTTT
many	13	TRBV20-1	.	TRBJ2-6	CSATRSGANVLTF	TGCAGTGCCACCCGATCCGGGGCCAACGTCCTGACTTTC
.	16	TRBV6-2/TRBV6-3	.	TRBJ2-5	CATRNDLGPGQETQYF	TGTGCCACACGGAACGACCTCGGGCCCGGCCAAGAGACCCAGTACTTC
many	11	TRBV10-3	.	TRBJ1-5	CAISETGTQHF	TGTGCCATCAGTGAGACCGGCACCCAGCATTTT
few	14	TRBV19	.	TRBJ2-3	CASNLAASTDTQYF	TGTGCCAGTAACCTGGCGGCTAGCACAGATACGCAGTATTTT
many	13	TRBV2	.	TRBJ1-6	CASNEQGNSPLHF	TGTGCCAGCAATGAGCAAGGGAACTCACCCCTCCACTTT
.	15	TRBV12-3/TRBV12-4	.	TRBJ1-2	CASSRASYGNYGCTF	TGTGCCAGCAGTCGAGCTTCGTACGGAAACTATGGCTGCACCTTC